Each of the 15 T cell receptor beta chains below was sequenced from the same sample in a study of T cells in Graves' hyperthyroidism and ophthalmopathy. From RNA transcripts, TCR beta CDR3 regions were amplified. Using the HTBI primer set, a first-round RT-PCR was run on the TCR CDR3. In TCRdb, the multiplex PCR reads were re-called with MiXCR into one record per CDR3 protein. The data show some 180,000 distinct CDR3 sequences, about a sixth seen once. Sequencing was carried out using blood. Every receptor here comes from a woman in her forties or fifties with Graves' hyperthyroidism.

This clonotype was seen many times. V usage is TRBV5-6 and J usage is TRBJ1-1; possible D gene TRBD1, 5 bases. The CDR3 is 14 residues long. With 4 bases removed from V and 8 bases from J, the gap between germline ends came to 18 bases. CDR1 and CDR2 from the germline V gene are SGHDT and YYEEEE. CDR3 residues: CASSPALGAVEAFF. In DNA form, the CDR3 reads TGTGCCAGCAGCCCGGCCTTAGGGGCGGTCGAAGCTTTCTTT.

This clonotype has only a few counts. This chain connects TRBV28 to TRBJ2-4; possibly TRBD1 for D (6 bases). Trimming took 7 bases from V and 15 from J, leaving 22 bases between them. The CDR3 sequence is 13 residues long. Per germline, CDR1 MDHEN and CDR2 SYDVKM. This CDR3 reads CASTLPGHPPRYF. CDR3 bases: TGTGCCAGCACCCTCCCGGGACATCCCCCTAGGTACTTC.

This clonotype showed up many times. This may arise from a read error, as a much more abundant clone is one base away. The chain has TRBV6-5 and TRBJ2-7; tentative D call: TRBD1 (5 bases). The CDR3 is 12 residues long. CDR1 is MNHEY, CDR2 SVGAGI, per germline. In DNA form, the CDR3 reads TGTGTCAGCAGCCCGGACATCGACGAGCAGTACTTC. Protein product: CVSSPDIDEQYF.

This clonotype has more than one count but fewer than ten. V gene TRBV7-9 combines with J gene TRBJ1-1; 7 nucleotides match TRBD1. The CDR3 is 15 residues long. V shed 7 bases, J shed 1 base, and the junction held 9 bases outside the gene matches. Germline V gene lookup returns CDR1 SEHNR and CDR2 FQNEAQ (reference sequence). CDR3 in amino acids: CASTSLGTANTEAFF. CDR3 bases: TGTGCCAGCACTTCACTCGGGACAGCGAACACTGAAGCTTTCTTT. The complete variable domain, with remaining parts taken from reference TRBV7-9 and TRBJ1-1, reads DTGVSQNPRHKITKRGQNVTFRCDPISEHNRLYWYRQTLGQGPEFLTYFQNEAQLEKSRLLSDRFSAERPKGSFSTLEIQRTEQGDSAMYLCASTSLGTANTEAFFGQGTRLTVV.

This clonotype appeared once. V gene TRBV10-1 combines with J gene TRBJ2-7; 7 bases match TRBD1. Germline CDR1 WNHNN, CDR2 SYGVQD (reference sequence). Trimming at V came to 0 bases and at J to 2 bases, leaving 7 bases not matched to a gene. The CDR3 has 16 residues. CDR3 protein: CASSESISGTAYEQYF. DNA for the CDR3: TGCGCCAGCAGTGAGTCGATATCGGGGACAGCCTACGAGCAGTACTTC.

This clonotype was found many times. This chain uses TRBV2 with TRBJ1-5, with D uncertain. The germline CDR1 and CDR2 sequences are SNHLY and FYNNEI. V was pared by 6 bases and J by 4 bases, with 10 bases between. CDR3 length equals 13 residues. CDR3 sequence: CASRHQLNQPQHF. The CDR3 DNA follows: TGTGCCAGCAGGCACCAGCTAAATCAGCCCCAGCATTTT.

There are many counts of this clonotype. CDR3 loop: CASSLDRLPMSNQPQHF. The CDR3 DNA follows: TGTGCCAGCAGCCTGGACCGGCTCCCTATGAGCAATCAGCCCCAGCATTTT. This chain connects TRBV6-1 to TRBJ1-5; no definite D call. Trimming removed 6 bases from V and 1 base from J, with 19 bases in between. The CDR3 totals 17 residues. Germline CDR1 is MNHNS and CDR2 is SASEGT.

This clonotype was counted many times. CDR3: CASSFGGGSTDTQYF. The CDR3, as DNA: TGTGCCAGCAGCTTTGGCGGGGGCTCCACAGATACGCAGTATTTT. V is TRBV11-3 and J is TRBJ2-3; D possibly corresponds to TRBD2 (7 bases). Germline CDR1 reads SGHNT; CDR2 reads YENEEA. This CDR3 has 15 amino acids. Trimming cost V 3 bases and J 2 bases, with 12 bases left between them.

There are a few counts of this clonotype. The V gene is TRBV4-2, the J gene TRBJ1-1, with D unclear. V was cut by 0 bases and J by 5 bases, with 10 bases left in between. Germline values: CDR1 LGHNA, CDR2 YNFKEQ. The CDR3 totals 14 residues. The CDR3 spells CASSQDVLGTEAFF. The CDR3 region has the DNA TGTGCCAGCAGCCAAGACGTACTGGGGACTGAAGCTTTCTTT.

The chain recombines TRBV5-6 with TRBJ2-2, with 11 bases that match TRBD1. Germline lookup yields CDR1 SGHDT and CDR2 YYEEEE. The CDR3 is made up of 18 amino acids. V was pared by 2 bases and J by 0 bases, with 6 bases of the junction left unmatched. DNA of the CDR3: TGTGCCAGCAGCTTTGGACAGGGGGCCCGAGCGAACACCGGGGAGCTGTTTTTT. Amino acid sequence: CASSFGQGARANTGELFF.

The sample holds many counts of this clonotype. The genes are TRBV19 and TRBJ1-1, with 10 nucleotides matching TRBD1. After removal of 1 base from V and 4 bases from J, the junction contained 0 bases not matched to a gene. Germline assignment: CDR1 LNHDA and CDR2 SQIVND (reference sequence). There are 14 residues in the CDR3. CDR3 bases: TGTGCCAGTAGTATAGGACAGGGGGCCACTGAAGCTTTCTTT. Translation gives CASSIGQGATEAFF. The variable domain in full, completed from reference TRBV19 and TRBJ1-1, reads DGGITQSPKYLFRKEGQNVTLSCEQNLNHDAMYWYRQDPGQGLRLIYYSQIVNDFQKGDIAEGYSVSREKKESFPLTVTSAQKNPTAFYLCASSIGQGATEAFFGQGTRLTVV.

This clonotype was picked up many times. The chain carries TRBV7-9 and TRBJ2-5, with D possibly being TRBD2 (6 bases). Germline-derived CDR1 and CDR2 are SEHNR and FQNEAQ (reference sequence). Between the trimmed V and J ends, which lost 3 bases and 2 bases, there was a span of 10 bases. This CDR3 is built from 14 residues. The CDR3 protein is CASSFPGEQETQYF. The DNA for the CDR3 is TGTGCCAGCAGCTTCCCGGGGGAACAAGAGACCCAGTACTTC.

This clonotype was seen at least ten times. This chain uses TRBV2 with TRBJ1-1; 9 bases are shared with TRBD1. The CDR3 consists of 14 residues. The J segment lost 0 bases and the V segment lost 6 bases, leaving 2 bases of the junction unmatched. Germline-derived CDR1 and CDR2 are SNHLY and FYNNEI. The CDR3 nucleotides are TGTGCCAGCAGGGGGACAGGGATGAACACTGAAGCTTTCTTT. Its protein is CASRGTGMNTEAFF.

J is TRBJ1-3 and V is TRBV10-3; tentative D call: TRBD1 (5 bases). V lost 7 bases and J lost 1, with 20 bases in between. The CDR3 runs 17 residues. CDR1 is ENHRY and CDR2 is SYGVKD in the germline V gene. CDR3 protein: CAIKAGTGAESGNTIYF. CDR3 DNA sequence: TGTGCCATCAAGGCGGGGACCGGGGCAGAGTCTGGAAACACCATATATTTT.

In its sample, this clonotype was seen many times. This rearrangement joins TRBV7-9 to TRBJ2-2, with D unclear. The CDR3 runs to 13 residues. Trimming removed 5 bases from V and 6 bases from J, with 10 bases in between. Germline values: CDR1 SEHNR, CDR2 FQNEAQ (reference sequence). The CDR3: CASSRVSAGELFF. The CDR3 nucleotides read TGTGCCAGCAGCCGAGTATCGGCCGGGGAGCTGTTTTTT.